The T cell receptor (beta chain) under discussion was sequenced for a study of shared clonotypes between healthy human individuals (dated by TCRdb to 2018 to 2021). With respect to the entire study: The cohort included a few men and a couple of women between 18 and 49 years of age. To estimate repertoire size and how much clonotype sharing occurs between individuals, the study deeply sequenced the blood TCR repertoires of several healthy adults. To increase sequencing depth and limit assay-specific biases, different laboratories used diverse techniques to prepare libraries and sequence TCR repertoires. Per donor, three plates each were used for CD4 naive and CD4 memory, two for CD8 naive, and one for CD8 memory. Leukapheresis yielded between about 0.94 and 9 billion PBMCs per donor.

The germline V gene (reference sequence) sets CDR1 to SEHNR and CDR2 to FQNEAQ. V loses 2 bases, J loses 7 bases, and the germline ends lie 8 bases apart. The CDR3 runs 12 amino acids, cysteine and phenylalanine included. Kept here is only the CDR3 DNA, which spans 36 bases and is read in frame from base 1. The full study reports these points: Incomplete sequencing was indicated by rarefaction of sorted-subset datasets, despite the large sequencing depth. Estimated clonotype richness was generally larger for naive than for memory subsets. Sampling was restricted to blood, and TCR repertoires in tissues likely differ from the TCR repertoires found in blood. The genetic and exposure-history diversity represented was limited by the small number of donors. Compared with non-shared clonotypes, clonotypes shared by all four sorted-subset donors had higher generation probabilities. Across a handful of donors, about 5.2% of naive CD4, roughly 3.5% of naive CD8, 2% to 2.5% of memory CD4, and under 0.45% of memory CD8 clonotypes were shared. Pairwise subsampling indicated that sequencing depth was expected to affect the degree of clonotype sharing among donors.

Using the deep immunoSEQ assay, TCR CDR3 regions were amplified from genomic DNA by multiplex PCR. Genomic DNA extracted from each cell subset was distributed evenly over all wells of several immunoSEQ 96-well plates, and each plate served as one replicate. Each replicate PCR for sorted subsets received about 210 ng genomic DNA, equal to 28,000 or so T cell genomes. Purified libraries were quantified with a Qubit 3.0 fluorometer, sized on a Bioanalyzer 2100, and re-quantified with the KAPA Library Quantification kit. Every immunoSEQ 96-well plate was sequenced on a separate single-read 150-cycle Illumina NextSeq 550 flow cell. In the source study's methods: Because only junctional sequences without quality scores were contained in the immunoSEQ output, filtering matching that applied to full-length reads could not be performed. Sequences were annotated with PyIR, a Python wrapper for IgBLAST v1.9, using IMGT germline references to assign V/J genes and CDR3. Reads were removed for weak V/J assignments (E-value above 1e-6), missing CDR3, stop codons, out-of-frame junctions, or ambiguous translated residues. V3J clonotypes were defined by identical inferred V gene, J gene, and CDR3 amino acid sequence. Percentage overlap between repertoires was computed as shared unique clonotypes divided by the size of the smaller repertoire. RTK rarefaction, the Chao1 estimator, and Recon v2.1 estimates of unobserved clonotypes were used to assess repertoire richness. Generation probabilities for all TCRbeta clonotypes obtained by the gDNA method from a few donors were computed using OLGA. TCRdb limited this immuneACCESS table to in-frame rearrangements with V and J called. A share of clones is missing; checked studies link under half to unresolved V genes, and the rest is unexplained. That table furnishes V, J and clone size, whereas the DNA furnished D and trimming. The sample includes about 2 million clones, with about 95% observed a single time. The ten largest clones take up less than 1.5% of the sample.

CD8 naive samples were CD45RO-negative cells positively selected for CCR7, giving a CD45RA+CCR7+ population that excluded TemRA cells. Healthy HIV-negative adults with no recently reported acute infections or vaccinations were included as donors. Every donor was a Caucasian adult living in Nashville, Tennessee, USA. Blood was collected by leukapheresis, and PBMCs were isolated by Ficoll-Histopaque density gradient centrifugation and then cryopreserved in liquid nitrogen vapor phase. Purity and quantity of every magnetically sorted T cell population were checked by analytical flow cytometry. Each sorted fraction had its genomic DNA isolated and then quantified by UV absorbance on a Nanodrop 2000c. As for this clone: What antigen it recognizes has not been identified. Per-nucleotide qualities are absent, and no much larger clonotype sits a single base away.

Sequencing used naive CD8+ T cells sorted from blood. In light of the paper, this sample's cell subset or site label describes: CD45RA+CCR7+. This TCR was recovered from a man between 18 and 29 years old in good health. This chain joins TRBV7-9 to TRBJ1-1, with no confident D gene call. In nucleotides, the sequence is TGTGCCAGCAGCTTAAGGGCCCATGAAGCTTTCTTT. It encodes CASSLRAHEAFF.